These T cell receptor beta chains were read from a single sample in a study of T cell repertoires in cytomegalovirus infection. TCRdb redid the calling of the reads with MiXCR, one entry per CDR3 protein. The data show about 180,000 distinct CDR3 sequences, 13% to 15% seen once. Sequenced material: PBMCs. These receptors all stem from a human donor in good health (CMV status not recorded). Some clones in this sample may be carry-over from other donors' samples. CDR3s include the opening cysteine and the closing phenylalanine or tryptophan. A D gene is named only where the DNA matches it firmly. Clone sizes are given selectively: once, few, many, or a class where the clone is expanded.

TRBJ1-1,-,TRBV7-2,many,TGTGCCAGCAGCTCGGGGGCGCGTACTGAAGCTTTCTTT,CASSSGARTEAFF
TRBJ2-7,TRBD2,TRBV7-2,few,TGTGCCAGCAGCCCCGGACTAGCGGTCTACGAGCAGTACTTC,CASSPGLAVYEQYF
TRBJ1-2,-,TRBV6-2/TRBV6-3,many,TGTGCCAGCAGTTCCCGTCGACAGGCTTCTAACTATGGCTACACCTTC,CASSSRRQASNYGYTF
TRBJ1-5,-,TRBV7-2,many,TGTGCCAGCAGCTTGTCGGGACTAGGGAGCAATCAGCCCCAGCATTTT,CASSLSGLGSNQPQHF
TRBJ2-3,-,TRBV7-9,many,TGTGCCAGCAGCGAAAGCGATACGCAGTATTTT,CASSESDTQYF
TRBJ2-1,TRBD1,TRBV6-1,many,TGTGCCAGCAGCGCGCCCCAGACAGGGGCGAATGAGCAGTTCTTC,CASSAPQTGANEQFF
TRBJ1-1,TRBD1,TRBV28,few,TGTGCCAGCAGTTTCTCGGGACAGATGAACACTGAAGCTTTCTTT,CASSFSGQMNTEAFF
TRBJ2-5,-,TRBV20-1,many,TGCAGTGCTAGTAGGGTAGTGGGACAAGAGACCCAGTACTTC,CSASRVVGQETQYF
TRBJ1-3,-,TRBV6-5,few,TGTGCCAGCAGTAACCGGGACGGCAACACCATATATTTT,CASSNRDGNTIYF
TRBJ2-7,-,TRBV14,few,TGTGCCAGCAGCCACAAGCCGGGCCGAAGCTCCTACGAGCAGTACTTC,CASSHKPGRSSYEQYF
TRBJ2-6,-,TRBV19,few,TGTGCCAGTAGTATAAGCAACTCTGGGGCCAACGTCCTGACTTTC,CASSISNSGANVLTF
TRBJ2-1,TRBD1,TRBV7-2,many,TGTGCCAGCAGCTTAGTGAGGGGACAGGGACCCTACAATGAGCAGTTCTTC,CASSLVRGQGPYNEQFF
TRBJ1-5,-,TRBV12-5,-,TGTGCTAGTGCCTTAGGCAATCAGCCCCAGCATTTT,CASALGNQPQHF
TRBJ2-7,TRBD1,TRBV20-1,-,TGCAGTGCTAGAGATACCGGGACAGGGAGATCCTACGAGCAGTACTTC,CSARDTGTGRSYEQYF
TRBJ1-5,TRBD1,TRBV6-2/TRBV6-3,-,TGTGCCAGCAGTTACTCGACGCGGATGACAGGGGGGAGCAATCAGCCCCAGCATTTT,CASSYSTRMTGGSNQPQHF
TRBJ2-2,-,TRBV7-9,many,TGTGCCAGCAGCCCGCGACTAGGTCTGAACACCGGGGAGCTGTTTTTT,CASSPRLGLNTGELFF
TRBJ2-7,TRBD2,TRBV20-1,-,TGCAGTGCTAAGAGCGGGAGAAACTCCTACGAGCAGTACTTC,CSAKSGRNSYEQYF
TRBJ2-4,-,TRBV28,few,TGTGCCAGCAGTTCGAGTAGGTCGGCCAAAAACATTCAGTACTTC,CASSSSRSAKNIQYF
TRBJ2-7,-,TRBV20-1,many,TGCAGTGCTAGAGACCGGGACAGCGGGTCTTACGAGCAGTACTTC,CSARDRDSGSYEQYF
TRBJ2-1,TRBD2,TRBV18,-,TGTGCCAGCTCGGTGGGACTAGCGGACAATGAGCAGTTCTTC,CASSVGLADNEQFF
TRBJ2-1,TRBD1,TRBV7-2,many,TGTGCCAGCAGCCCCAGGAGGACAGGGGATGATGAGCAGTTCTTC,CASSPRRTGDDEQFF
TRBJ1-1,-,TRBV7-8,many,TGTGCCAGCAGCCTCCTCAGCAGTTTCAACACTGAAGCTTTCTTT,CASSLLSSFNTEAFF
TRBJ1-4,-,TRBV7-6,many,TGTGCCAGCAGCTTAGGAGCGGTTAATGAAAAACTGTTTTTT,CASSLGAVNEKLFF
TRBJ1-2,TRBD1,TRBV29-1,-,TGCAGCGTGGGGGACAGGGGGTTCGGCTGCACCTTC,CSVGDRGFGCTF
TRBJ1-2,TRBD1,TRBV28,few,TGTGCCAGCAGTACACAGGGGGCTGGTGGCTACACCTTC,CASSTQGAGGYTF
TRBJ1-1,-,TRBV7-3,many,TGTGCCAGCAGCTTAAGGGAGGCAGGGTCGGGCACTGAAGCTTTCTTT,CASSLREAGSGTEAFF
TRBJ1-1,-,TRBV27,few,TGTGCCAGCAGTTTAGATACAGCAGCGAACACTGAAGCTTTCTTT,CASSLDTAANTEAFF
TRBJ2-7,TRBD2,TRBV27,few,TGTGCCAGCAGCAACCTAGCGGGAGGGCCATACGAGCAGTACTTC,CASSNLAGGPYEQYF
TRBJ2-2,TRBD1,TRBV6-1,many,TGTGCCAGCAGGGAAGACAGGGGGTGGGACACCGGGGAGCTGTTTTTT,CASREDRGWDTGELFF
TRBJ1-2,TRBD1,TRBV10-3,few,TGTGCCAAGTCAAATGACAGGGGCTATGGCTACACCTTC,CAKSNDRGYGYTF
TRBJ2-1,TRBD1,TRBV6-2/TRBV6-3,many,TGTGCCAGCAGCCGAACCGGGACAGGAGCCTACAATGAGCAGTTCTTC,CASSRTGTGAYNEQFF
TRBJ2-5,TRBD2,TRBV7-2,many,TGTGCCAGCAGCTTCTATGACGGGAGGTCTCTTCAAGAGACCCAGTACTTC,CASSFYDGRSLQETQYF
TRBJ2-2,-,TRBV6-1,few,TGTGCCAGCACCCCAGGAGTCACCGGGGAGCTGTTTTTT,CASTPGVTGELFF
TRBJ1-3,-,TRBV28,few,TGTGCCAGCAACGTGGGCAGGGCGGGGGGAAACACCATATATTTT,CASNVGRAGGNTIYF
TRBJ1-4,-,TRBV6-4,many,TGTGCCAGCAGTGAAGAGATAGACACCCCACTGTTTTTT,CASSEEIDTPLFF
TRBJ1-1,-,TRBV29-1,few,TGCAGCGTTCTGACAGGAGTGAACACTGAAGCTTTCTTT,CSVLTGVNTEAFF
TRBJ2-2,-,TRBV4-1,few,TGCGCCAGCAGCCTAAGCTGGGGGGAGCTGTTTTTT,CASSLSWGELFF
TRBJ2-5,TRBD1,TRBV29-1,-,TGCAGCGTCACCCTGGGGCAGGGGGCGGGGGAGACCCAGTACTTC,CSVTLGQGAGETQYF
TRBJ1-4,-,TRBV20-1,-,TGCAGTGTCCGAGGGGCCCGGGCCGAATTGTCAAATGAAAAACTGTTTTTT,CSVRGARAELSNEKLFF
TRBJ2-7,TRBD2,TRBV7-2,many,TGTGCCAGCACCCGACGGGGGGGGACCTACGAGCAGTACTTC,CASTRRGGTYEQYF
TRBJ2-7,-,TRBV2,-,TGTGCCACCTCTCCTAGGGAGAGCTCCTACGAGCAGTACTTC,CATSPRESSYEQYF
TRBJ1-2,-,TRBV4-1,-,TGCGCCAGCAGCCAAGGGACATCCCCCTCTGTCTCTAACTATGGCTACACCTTC,CASSQGTSPSVSNYGYTF
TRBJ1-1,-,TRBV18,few,TGTGCCAGCTCACCACGGCGGATTCTAGAGGGGAACACTGAAGCTTTCTTT,CASSPRRILEGNTEAFF
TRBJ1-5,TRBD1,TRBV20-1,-,TGCAGTGCTAGAGATCAAGGACAGGGGTTAGGAAATCAGCCCCAGCATTTT,CSARDQGQGLGNQPQHF
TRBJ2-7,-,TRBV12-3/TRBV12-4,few,TGTGCCAGCAGTTTGGAAGGACGGGGCTCCTACGAGCAGTACTTC,CASSLEGRGSYEQYF
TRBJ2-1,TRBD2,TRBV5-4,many,TGTGCCAGCATCAATGCAGGACTAGCGGACTGGGAGCAGTTCTTC,CASINAGLADWEQFF
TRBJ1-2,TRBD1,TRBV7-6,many,TGTGCCAGCAGCTTAGCCTCCGGGACAGGGGGCTACGGCTACACCTTC,CASSLASGTGGYGYTF
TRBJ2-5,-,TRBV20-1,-,TGCAGTGCTAGAGATCGAAGCGGCGGCGGGGAGACCCAGTACTTC,CSARDRSGGGETQYF
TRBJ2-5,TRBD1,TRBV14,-,TGTGCCAGCGGGTGGACAGGGGGCTCCCAAGAGACCCAGTACTTC,CASGWTGGSQETQYF